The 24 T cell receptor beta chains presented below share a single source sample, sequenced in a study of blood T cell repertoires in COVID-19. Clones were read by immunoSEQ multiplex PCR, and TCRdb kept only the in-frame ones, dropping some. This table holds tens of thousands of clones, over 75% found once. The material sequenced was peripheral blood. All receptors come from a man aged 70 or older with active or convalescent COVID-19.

CDR3 in amino acids: CASRLVAREGEQYF. CDR3 nucleotides: TGTGCAAGTCGCTTAGTGGCCAGGGAGGGAGAGCAGTACTTC. The chain has TRBV12-2 and TRBJ2-7; the table's D gene call, TRBD2, was not cross checked with the DNA. TRBV12-2 is deemed a pseudogene. The CDR3 contains 14 residues.

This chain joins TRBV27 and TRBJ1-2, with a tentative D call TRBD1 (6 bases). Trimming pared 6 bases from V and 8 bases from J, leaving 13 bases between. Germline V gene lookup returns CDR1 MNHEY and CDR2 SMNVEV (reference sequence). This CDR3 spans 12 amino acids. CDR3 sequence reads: CASRVQGGGYTF. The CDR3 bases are TGTGCCAGCAGGGTACAGGGTGGCGGCTACACCTTC.

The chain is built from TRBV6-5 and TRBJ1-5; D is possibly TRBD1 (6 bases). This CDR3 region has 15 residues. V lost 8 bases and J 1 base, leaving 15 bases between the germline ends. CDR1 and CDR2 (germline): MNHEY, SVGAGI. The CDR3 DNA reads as TGTGCCAGCCGTCAGGGGTCGGTGAGCAATCAGCCCCAGCATTTT. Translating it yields CASRQGSVSNQPQHF.

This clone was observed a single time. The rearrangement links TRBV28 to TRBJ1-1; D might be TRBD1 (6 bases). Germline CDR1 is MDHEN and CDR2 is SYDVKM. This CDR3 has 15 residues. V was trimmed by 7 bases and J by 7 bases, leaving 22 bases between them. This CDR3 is CASTPLSQGFLEAFF. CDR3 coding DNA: TGTGCCAGCACCCCTTTAAGCCAGGGGTTTCTTGAAGCTTTCTTT.

CDR3 sequence reads: CATSDLTSGKQFF. The DNA for the CDR3 is TGTGCCACCAGTGATTTGACTAGCGGGAAGCAGTTCTTC. This rearrangement joins TRBV24-1 to TRBJ2-1; TRBD2 matches 10 bases. V lost 0 bases and J lost 11; bases outside the gene matches: 0. Germline V gene data show CDR1 as KGHDR and CDR2 as SFDVKD. The CDR3 has 13 residues.

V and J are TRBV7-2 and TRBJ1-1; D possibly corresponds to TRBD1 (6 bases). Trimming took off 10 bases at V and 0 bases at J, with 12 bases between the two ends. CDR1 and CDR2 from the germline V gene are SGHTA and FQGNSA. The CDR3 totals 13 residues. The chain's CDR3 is CATSEGVNTEAFF. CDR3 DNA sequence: TGTGCCACAAGTGAGGGGGTGAACACTGAAGCTTTCTTT.

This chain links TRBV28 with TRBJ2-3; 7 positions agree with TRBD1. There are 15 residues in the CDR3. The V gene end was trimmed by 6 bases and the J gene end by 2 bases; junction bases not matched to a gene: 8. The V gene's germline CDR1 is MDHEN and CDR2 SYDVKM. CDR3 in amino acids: CASSNRGTPTDTQYF. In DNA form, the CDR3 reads TGTGCCAGCAGCAACAGGGGAACCCCCACAGATACGCAGTATTTT.

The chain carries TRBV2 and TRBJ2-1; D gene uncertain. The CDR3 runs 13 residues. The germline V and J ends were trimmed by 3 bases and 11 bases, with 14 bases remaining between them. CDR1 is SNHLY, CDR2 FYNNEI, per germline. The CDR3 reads CASSDPVTRKQFF. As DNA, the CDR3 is TGTGCCAGCAGTGACCCCGTCACCAGGAAGCAGTTCTTC. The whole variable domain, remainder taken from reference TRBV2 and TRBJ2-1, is EPEVTQTPSHQVTQMGQEVILRCVPISNHLYFYWYRQILGQKVEFLVSFYNNEISEKSEIFDDQFSVERPDGSNFTLKIRSTKLEDSAMYFCASSDPVTRKQFFGPGTRLTVL.

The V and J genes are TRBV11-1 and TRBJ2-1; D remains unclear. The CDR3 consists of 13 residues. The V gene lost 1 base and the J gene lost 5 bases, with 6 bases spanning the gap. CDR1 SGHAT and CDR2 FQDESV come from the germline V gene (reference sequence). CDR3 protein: CASSLDADNEQFF. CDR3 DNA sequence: TGTGCCAGCAGCTTAGACGCAGACAATGAGCAGTTCTTC.

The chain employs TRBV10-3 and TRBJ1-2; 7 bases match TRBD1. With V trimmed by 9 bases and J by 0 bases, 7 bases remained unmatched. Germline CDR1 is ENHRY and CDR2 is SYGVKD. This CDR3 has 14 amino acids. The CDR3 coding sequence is TGTGCCATGGGACGACAGGGAACTAACTATGGCTACACCTTC. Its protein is CAMGRQGTNYGYTF.

The CDR3 DNA reads TGTGCCAGCAGCCAAGGGACAGTACCCTACGAGCAGTACTTC. Translating it yields CASSQGTVPYEQYF. The rearrangement links TRBV5-6 to TRBJ2-7, with 7 bases identical to TRBD1. Trimming cost V 4 bases and J 2 bases; bases outside gene matches: 6. This CDR3 contains 14 residues. Germline V gene lookup returns CDR1 SGHDT and CDR2 YYEEEE.

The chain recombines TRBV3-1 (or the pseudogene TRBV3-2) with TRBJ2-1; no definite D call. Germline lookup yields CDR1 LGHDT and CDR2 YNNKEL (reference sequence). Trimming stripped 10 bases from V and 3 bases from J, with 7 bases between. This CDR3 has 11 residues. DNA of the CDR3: TGTGCCACAGAAGTCTACAATGAGCAGTTCTTC. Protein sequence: CATEVYNEQFF.

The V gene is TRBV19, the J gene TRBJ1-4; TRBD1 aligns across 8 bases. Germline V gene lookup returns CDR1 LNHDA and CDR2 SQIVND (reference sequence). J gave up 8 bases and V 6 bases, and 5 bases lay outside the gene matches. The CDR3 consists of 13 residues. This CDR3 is CASRDRVEEKLFF. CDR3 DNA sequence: TGTGCCAGTAGGGACAGGGTTGAAGAAAAACTGTTTTTT. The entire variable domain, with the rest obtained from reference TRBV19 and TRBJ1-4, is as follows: DGGITQSPKYLFRKEGQNVTLSCEQNLNHDAMYWYRQDPGQGLRLIYYSQIVNDFQKGDIAEGYSVSREKKESFPLTVTSAQKNPTAFYLCASRDRVEEKLFFGSGTQLSVL.

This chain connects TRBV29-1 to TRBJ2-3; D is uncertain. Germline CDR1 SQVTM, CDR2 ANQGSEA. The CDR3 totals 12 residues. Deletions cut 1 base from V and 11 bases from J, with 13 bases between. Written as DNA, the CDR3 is TGCAGCGTTGAAGTTTACGATCCGGGGCAGTATTTT. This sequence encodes CSVEVYDPGQYF.

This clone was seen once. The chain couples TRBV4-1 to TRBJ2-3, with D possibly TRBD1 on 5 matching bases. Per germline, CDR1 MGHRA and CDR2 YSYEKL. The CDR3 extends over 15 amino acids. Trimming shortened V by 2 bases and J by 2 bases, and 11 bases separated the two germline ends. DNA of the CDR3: TGCGCCAGCAGCCAATCTCTTGGGGCCACAGATACGCAGTATTTT. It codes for CASSQSLGATDTQYF.

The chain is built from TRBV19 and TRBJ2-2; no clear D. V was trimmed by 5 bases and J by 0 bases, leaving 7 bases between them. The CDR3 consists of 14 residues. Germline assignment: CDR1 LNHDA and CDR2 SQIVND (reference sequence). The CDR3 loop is CASSWRPNTGELFF. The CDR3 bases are TGTGCCAGTAGTTGGCGGCCGAACACCGGGGAGCTGTTTTTT.

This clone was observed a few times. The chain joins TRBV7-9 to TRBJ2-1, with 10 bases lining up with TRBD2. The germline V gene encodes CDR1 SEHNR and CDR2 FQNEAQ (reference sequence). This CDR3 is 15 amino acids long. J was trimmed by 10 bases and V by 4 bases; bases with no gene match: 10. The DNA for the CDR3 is TGTGCCAGCAGCTCCGGACTAGCGGCATTGGGGGAGCAGTTCTTC. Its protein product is CASSSGLAALGEQFF.

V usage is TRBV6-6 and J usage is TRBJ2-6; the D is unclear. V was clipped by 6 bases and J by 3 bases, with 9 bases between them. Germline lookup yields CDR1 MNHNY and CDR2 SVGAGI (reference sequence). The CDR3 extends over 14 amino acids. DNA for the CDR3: TGTGCCAGCAGCCCCTCCGGTGGGGCCAACGTCCTGACTTTC. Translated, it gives CASSPSGGANVLTF.

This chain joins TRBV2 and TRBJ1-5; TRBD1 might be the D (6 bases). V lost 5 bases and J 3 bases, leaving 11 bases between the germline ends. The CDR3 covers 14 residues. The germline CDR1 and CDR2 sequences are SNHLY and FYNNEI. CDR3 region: CASSTGWDNQPQHF. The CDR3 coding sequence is TGTGCCAGCAGTACAGGGTGGGACAATCAGCCCCAGCATTTT.

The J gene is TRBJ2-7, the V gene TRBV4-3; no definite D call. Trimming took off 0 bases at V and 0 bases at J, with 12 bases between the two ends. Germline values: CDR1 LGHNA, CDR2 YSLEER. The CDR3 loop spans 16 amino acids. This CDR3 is CASSQDLPGSSYEQYF. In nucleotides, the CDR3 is TGCGCCAGCAGCCAAGATTTGCCGGGTAGCTCCTACGAGCAGTACTTC.

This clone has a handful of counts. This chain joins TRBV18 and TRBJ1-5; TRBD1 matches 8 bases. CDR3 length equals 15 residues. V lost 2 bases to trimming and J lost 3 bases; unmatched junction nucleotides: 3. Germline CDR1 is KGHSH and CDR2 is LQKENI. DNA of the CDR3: TGTGCCAGCTCACCAGAGGGACAGGACAATCAGCCCCAGCATTTT. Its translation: CASSPEGQDNQPQHF.

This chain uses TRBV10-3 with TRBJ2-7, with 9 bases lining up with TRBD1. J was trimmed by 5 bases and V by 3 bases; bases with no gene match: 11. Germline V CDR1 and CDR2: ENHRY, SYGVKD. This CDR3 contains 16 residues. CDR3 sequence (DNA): TGTGCCATCAGTGACCGAGGACAGGGGCTAGGTCACGAGCAGTACTTC. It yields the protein CAISDRGQGLGHEQYF.

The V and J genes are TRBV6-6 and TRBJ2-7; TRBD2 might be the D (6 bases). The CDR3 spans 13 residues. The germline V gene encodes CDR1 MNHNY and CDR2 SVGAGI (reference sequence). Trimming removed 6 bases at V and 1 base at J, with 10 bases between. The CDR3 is CASSFGTSYEQYF. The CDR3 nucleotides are TGTGCCAGCAGCTTCGGGACTTCCTACGAGCAGTACTTC.

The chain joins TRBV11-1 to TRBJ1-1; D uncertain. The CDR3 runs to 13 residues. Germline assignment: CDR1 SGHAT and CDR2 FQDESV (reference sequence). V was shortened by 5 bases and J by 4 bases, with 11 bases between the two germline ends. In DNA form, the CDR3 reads TGTGCCAGCAGCAGCATTTGGAGCACTGAAGCTTTCTTT. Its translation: CASSSIWSTEAFF.